The 14 T cell receptor beta chains in this list originate from one sample, sequenced in a study of cytotoxic CD8 clonotypes in ibrutinib-treated CLL. The table came from immunoSEQ multiplex PCR; TCRdb's copy has only in-frame clones and leaves some out. The sample holds roughly 250,000 clones; roughly 74% are singletons and the top ten take approximately 15%. The sequences come from PBMCs, collected after 24 months of ibrutinib treatment. These receptors came from a human donor with chronic lymphocytic leukemia.

V gene TRBV9 combines with J gene TRBJ1-4, with D possibly TRBD1 on 6 matching bases. Germline lookup yields CDR1 SGDLS and CDR2 YYNGEE. Trimming shortened V by 2 bases and J by 3 bases, and 11 bases separated the two germline ends. The CDR3 is made up of 15 amino acids. Written as DNA, the CDR3 is TGTGCCAGCAGCGTTGGGGGGCAGTCTAATGAAAAACTGTTTTTT. This encodes CASSVGGQSNEKLFF.

With regard to this clone: Other DNA sequences in this sample translate to the same CDR3. The gene calls are TRBV30 and TRBJ2-3, with D tentatively TRBD1 (5 bases). Germline V gives CDR1 GTSNPN, CDR2 SVGIG (reference sequence). The V end lost 2 bases, the J end lost 0 bases, and 12 bases lay between the germline ends. The CDR3 is made up of 15 amino acids. The CDR3 is CAWSTGAASTDTQYF. The CDR3 region has the DNA TGTGCCTGGAGTACAGGCGCCGCTAGCACAGATACGCAGTATTTT.

The chain recombines TRBV11-2 with TRBJ2-7, with D unclear. Germline V gives CDR1 SGHAT, CDR2 FQNNGV. The CDR3 sequence is 15 residues long. V shed 1 base and J shed 4 bases, with 14 bases lying between them. For the CDR3, the DNA is TGTGCCAGCAGCTTAGTTACAAGCTCCATTTACGAGCAGTACTTC. As protein: CASSLVTSSIYEQYF.

The CDR3 spells CATLGGTEAFF. The CDR3 nucleotides are TGTGCCACCCTAGGGGGCACTGAAGCTTTCTTT. The V and J genes are TRBV19 and TRBJ1-1; maybe TRBD1 (6 bases). The CDR3 is made up of 11 amino acids. V was clipped by 10 bases and J by 4 bases, with 10 bases between them. Germline-derived CDR1 and CDR2 are LNHDA and SQIVND (reference sequence).

The chain has TRBV15 and TRBJ2-7; 7 bases map to TRBD1. In germline, CDR1 is LNHNV, CDR2 YYDKDF (reference sequence). The CDR3 consists of 14 residues. V was clipped by 1 base and J by 12 bases; unmatched bases: 12. In nucleotides, the CDR3 is TGTGCCACCAGCAGAGCCGGGACAGCCAGCCAGCGGTACTTC. It translates to CATSRAGTASQRYF.

The chain employs TRBV7-9 and TRBJ1-2; no definite D call. Trimming shortened V by 4 bases and J by 3 bases, and 12 bases separated the two germline ends. The CDR3 sequence is 14 residues long. Germline V gives CDR1 SEHNR, CDR2 FQNEAQ (reference sequence). The CDR3 region is CASSSTDGYYGYTF. CDR3 in DNA: TGTGCCAGCAGCTCCACCGACGGATACTATGGCTACACCTTC.

The chain combines TRBV11-2 with TRBJ1-2, with 10 bases that match TRBD1. Germline CDR1 and CDR2: SGHAT and FQNNGV. The CDR3 loop spans 15 amino acids. After removal of 5 bases from V and 9 bases from J, the junction contained 12 bases not matched to a gene. The CDR3 DNA follows: TGTGCCAGCAGCCCCGGTTCAGGACAGGGGGGACGCTACACCTTC. Protein product: CASSPGSGQGGRYTF. Together with reference TRBV11-2 and TRBJ1-2, the CDR3 gives the full variable domain: EAGVAQSPRYKIIEKRQSVAFWCNPISGHATLYWYQQILGQGPKLLIQFQNNGVVDDSQLPKDRFSAERLKGVDSTLKIQPAKLEDSAVYLCASSPGSGQGGRYTFGSGTRLTVV.

The CDR3 DNA reads as TGTGCCAGTAGTATAGGGACAGGGGCCAACGAGCAGTACTTC. Residues: CASSIGTGANEQYF. The chain recombines TRBV19 with TRBJ2-7, with 9 bases that match TRBD1. V trimming: 1 base; J trimming: 5 bases; junction bases outside the gene matches: 3. CDR1 is LNHDA and CDR2 is SQIVND in the germline V gene (reference sequence). This CDR3 spans 14 amino acids.

This chain uses TRBV13 with TRBJ2-3; 8 nucleotides line up with TRBD2. Per the germline V gene, CDR1 is PRHDT and CDR2 is FYEKMQ (reference sequence). The V and J ends lost 5 bases and 0 bases, in that order; junction bases with no gene match: 7. This CDR3 comprises 16 residues. The CDR3 DNA is TGTGCCAGCAGCCCCTCCGCTAGCGGGAGCACAGATACGCAGTATTTT. It is translated as CASSPSASGSTDTQYF. Complete variable domain (other parts from reference TRBV13 and TRBJ2-3): AAGVIQSPRHLIKEKRETATLKCYPIPRHDTVYWYQQGPGQDPQFLISFYEKMQSDKGSIPDRFSAQQFSDYHSELNMSSLELGDSALYFCASSPSASGSTDTQYFGPGTRLTVL.

In its sample, this clone was seen a few times. The chain links TRBV28 to TRBJ2-1, with D perhaps matching TRBD2 (7 bases). Between the trimmed V and J ends, which lost 7 bases and 10 bases, there was a span of 14 bases. Germline V gives CDR1 MDHEN, CDR2 SYDVKM. The CDR3 extends over 12 amino acids. This CDR3 reads CASTIGGLEQFF. DNA for the CDR3: TGTGCCAGCACCATCGGGGGGCTCGAGCAGTTCTTC.

The chain employs TRBV2 and TRBJ1-2; D is undetermined. Germline lookup yields CDR1 SNHLY and CDR2 FYNNEI. The ends were cut back, 7 bases at V and 4 bases at J, with 10 bases in the middle. This CDR3 has 12 residues. This CDR3 reads CASTSAGYGYTF. In DNA, the CDR3 is TGTGCCAGCACTTCAGCGGGCTATGGCTACACCTTC.

This sequence joins TRBV9 and TRBJ2-1, with 11 bases aligning to TRBD2. This CDR3 has 14 residues. V lost 4 bases, J lost 9 bases, and 6 bases stayed unmatched. The germline V gene has CDR1 SGDLS and CDR2 YYNGEE. The CDR3 region is CASSKLAGGGEQFF. CDR3 sequence (DNA): TGTGCCAGCAGCAAGTTAGCGGGAGGGGGTGAGCAGTTCTTC.

Written as DNA, the CDR3 is TGTGCCAGCAGTGAACTAGGTAGCGGGAGGCCGAGCTCCTACGAGCAGTACTTC. Translating gives CASSELGSGRPSSYEQYF. V and J are TRBV6-4 and TRBJ2-7, with 10 bases that match TRBD2. The CDR3 covers 18 residues. CDR1 is MRHNA and CDR2 is SNTAGT in the germline V gene. The V gene end was trimmed by 3 bases and the J gene end by 0 bases; junction bases not matched to a gene: 11.

The chain uses TRBV14 and TRBJ2-7, with 8 bases that match TRBD2. The J segment lost 2 bases and the V segment lost 0 bases, leaving 6 bases of the junction unmatched. Germline V gene sequence: CDR1 SGHDN, CDR2 FVKESK. The CDR3 consists of 16 residues. CDR3 amino acids: CASSQDSSGSPYEQYF. DNA of the CDR3: TGTGCCAGCAGCCAAGATAGCAGCGGGAGCCCCTACGAGCAGTACTTC.